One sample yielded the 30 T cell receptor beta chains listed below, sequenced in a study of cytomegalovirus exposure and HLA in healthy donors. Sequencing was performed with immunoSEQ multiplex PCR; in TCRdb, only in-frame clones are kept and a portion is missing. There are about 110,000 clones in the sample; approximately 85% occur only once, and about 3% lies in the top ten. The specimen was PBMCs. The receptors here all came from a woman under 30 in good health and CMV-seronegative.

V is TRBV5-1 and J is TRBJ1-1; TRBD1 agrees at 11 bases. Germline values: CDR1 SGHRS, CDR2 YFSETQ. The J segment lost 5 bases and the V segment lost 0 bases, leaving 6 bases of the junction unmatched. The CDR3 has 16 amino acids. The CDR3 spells CASSLGDRGWWTEAFF. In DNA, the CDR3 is TGCGCCAGCAGCTTGGGGGACAGGGGGTGGTGGACTGAAGCTTTCTTT.

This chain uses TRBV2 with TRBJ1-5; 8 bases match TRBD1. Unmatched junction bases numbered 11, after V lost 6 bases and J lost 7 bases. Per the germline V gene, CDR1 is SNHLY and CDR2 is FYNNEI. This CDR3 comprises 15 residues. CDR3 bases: TGTGCCAGCAGCCGAGGACAGGGAATAAACCAGCCCCAGCATTTT. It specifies CASSRGQGINQPQHF. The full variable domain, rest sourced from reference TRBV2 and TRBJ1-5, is EPEVTQTPSHQVTQMGQEVILRCVPISNHLYFYWYRQILGQKVEFLVSFYNNEISEKSEIFDDQFSVERPDGSNFTLKIRSTKLEDSAMYFCASSRGQGINQPQHFGDGTRLSIL.

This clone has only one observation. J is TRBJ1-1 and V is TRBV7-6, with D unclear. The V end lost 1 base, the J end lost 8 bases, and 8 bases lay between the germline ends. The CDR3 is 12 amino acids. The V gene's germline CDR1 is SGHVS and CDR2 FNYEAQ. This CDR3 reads CASSLGGSEAFF. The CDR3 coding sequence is TGTGCCAGCAGCTTAGGAGGGTCGGAAGCTTTCTTT. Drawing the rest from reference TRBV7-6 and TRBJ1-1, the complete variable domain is GAGVSQSPRYKVTKRGQDVALRCDPISGHVSLYWYRQALGQGPEFLTYFNYEAQQDKSGLPNDRFSAERPEGSISTLTIQRTEQRDSAMYRCASSLGGSEAFFGQGTRLTVV.

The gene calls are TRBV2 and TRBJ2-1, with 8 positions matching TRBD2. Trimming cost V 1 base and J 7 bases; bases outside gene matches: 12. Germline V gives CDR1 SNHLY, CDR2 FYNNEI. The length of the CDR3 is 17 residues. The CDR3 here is CASSEVLGAGAGNEQFF. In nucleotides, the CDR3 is TGTGCCAGCAGTGAAGTTCTAGGAGCGGGGGCCGGGAATGAGCAGTTCTTC.

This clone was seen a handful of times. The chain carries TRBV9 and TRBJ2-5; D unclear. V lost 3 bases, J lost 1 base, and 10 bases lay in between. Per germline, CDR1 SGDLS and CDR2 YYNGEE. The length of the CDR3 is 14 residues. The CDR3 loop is CASSENAAQETQYF. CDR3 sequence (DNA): TGTGCCAGCAGCGAAAACGCGGCCCAAGAGACCCAGTACTTC.

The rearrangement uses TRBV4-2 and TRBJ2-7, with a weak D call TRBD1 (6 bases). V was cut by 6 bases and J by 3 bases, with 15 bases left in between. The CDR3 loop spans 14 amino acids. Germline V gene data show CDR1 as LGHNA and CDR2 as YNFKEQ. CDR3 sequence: CASSPRDRLYEQYF. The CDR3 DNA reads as TGTGCCAGCAGTCCCCGAGACAGGCTCTACGAGCAGTACTTC.

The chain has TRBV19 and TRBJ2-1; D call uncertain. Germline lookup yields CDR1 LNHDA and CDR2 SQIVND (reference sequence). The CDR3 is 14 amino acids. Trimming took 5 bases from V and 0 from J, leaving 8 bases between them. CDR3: CASSSRVSYNEQFF. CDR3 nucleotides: TGTGCCAGTAGTTCGAGAGTCTCCTACAATGAGCAGTTCTTC.

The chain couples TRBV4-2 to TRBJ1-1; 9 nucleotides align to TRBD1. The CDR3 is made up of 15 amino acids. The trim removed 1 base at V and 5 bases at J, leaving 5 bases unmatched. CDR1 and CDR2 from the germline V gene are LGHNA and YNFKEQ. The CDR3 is CASSQGTGALTEAFF. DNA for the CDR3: TGTGCCAGCAGCCAAGGGACAGGGGCTCTTACTGAAGCTTTCTTT.

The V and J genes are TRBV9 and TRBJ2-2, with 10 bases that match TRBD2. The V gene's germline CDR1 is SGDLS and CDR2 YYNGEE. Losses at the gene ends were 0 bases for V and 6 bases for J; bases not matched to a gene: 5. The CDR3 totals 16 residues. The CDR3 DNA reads TGTGCCAGCAGCGTAGATGAGCGGGGGGGCGCCGGGGAGCTGTTTTTT. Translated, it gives CASSVDERGGAGELFF.

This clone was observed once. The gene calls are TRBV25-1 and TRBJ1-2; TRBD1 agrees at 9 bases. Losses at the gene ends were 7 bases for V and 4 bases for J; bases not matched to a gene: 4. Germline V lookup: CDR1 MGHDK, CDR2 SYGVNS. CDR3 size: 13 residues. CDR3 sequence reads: CASTLTGGYGYTF. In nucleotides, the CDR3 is TGTGCCAGCACCCTGACAGGGGGCTATGGCTACACCTTC.

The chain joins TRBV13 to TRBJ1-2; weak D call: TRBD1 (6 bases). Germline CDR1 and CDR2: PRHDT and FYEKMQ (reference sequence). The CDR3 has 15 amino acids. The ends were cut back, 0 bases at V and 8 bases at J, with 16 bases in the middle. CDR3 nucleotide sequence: TGTGCCAGCAGCTTAGGCGGGGCAGGGGTTGAAGGCTACACCTTC. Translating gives CASSLGGAGVEGYTF.

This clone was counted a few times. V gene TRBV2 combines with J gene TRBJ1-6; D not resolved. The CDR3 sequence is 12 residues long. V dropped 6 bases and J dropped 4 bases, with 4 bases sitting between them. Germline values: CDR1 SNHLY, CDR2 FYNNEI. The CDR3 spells CASSGYNSPLHF. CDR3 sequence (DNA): TGTGCCAGCAGCGGGTATAATTCACCCCTCCACTTT.

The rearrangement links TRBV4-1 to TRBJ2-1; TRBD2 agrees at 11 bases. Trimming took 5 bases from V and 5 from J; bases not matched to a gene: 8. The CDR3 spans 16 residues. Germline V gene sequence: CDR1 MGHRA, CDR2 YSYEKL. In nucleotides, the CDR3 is TGCGCCAGCAGCAAAACTCTTAGCGGGGGGGACAATGAGCAGTTCTTC. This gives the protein CASSKTLSGGDNEQFF.

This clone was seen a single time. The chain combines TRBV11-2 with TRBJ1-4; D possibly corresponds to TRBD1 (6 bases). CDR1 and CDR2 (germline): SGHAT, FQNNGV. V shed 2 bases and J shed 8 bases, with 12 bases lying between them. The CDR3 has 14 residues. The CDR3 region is CASSLQGKGEKLFF. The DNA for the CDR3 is TGTGCCAGCAGCTTACAGGGGAAGGGAGAAAAACTGTTTTTT.

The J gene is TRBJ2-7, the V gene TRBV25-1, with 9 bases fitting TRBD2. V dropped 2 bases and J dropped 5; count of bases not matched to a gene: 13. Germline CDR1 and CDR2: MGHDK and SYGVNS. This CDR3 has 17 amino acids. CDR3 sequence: CASSEKGGGAAYHEQYF. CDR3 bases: TGTGCCAGCAGTGAAAAGGGCGGGGGGGCCGCATACCACGAGCAGTACTTC.

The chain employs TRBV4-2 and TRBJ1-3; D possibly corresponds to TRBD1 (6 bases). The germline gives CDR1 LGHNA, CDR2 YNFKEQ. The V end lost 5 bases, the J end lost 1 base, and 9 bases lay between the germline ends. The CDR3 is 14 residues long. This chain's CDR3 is CASSSQGSGNTIYF. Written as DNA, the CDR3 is TGTGCCAGCAGCTCACAGGGATCTGGAAACACCATATATTTT.

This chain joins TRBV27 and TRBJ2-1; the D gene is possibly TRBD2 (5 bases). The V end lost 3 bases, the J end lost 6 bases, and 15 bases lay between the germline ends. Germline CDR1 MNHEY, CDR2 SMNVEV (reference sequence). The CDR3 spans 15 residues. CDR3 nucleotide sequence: TGTGCCAGCAGTTTCCGGGGAGAAGTGGGCAATGAGCAGTTCTTC. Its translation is CASSFRGEVGNEQFF.

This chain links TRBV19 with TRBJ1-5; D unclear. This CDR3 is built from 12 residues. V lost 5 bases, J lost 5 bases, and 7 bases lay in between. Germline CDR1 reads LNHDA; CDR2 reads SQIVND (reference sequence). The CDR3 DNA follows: TGTGCCAGTAGTCCCCACTATCAGCCCCAGCATTTT. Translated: CASSPHYQPQHF.

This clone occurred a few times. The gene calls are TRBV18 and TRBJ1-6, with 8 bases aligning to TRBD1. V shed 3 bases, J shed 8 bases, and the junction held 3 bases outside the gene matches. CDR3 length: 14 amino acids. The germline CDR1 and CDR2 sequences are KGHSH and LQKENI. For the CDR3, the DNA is TGTGCCAGCTCACCTCAGGGGGCGGATTCACCCCTCCACTTT. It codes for CASSPQGADSPLHF. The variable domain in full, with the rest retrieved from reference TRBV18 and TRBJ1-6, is NAGVMQNPRHLVRRRGQEARLRCSPMKGHSHVYWYRQLPEEGLKFMVYLQKENIIDESGMPKERFSAEFPKEGPSILRIQQVVRGDSAAYFCASSPQGADSPLHFGNGTRLTVT.

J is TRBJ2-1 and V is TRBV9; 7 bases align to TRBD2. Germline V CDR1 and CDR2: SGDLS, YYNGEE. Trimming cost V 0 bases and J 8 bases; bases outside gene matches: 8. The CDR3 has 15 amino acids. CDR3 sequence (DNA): TGTGCCAGCAGCGTAGGAGGGACTATTTGGTATGAGCAGTTCTTC. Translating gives CASSVGGTIWYEQFF.

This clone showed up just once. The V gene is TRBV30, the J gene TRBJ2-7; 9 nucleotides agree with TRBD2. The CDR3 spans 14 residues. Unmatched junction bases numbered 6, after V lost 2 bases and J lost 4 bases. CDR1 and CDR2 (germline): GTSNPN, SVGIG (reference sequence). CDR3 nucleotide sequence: TGTGCCTGGAGTAAGGCGGGGGGGCTGTACGAGCAGTACTTC. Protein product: CAWSKAGGLYEQYF.

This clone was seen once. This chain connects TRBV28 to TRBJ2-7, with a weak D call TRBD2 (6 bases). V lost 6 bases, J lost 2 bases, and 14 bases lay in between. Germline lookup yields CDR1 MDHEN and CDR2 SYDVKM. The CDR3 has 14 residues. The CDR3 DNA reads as TGTGCCAGCAGCCCACGGGACTTCACCTACGAGCAGTACTTC. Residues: CASSPRDFTYEQYF.

The CDR3 nucleotides read TGTGCCAGAAGCCCTCACAGGGGGCCCCAGCATTTT. Its protein is CARSPHRGPQHF. V usage is TRBV7-5 and J usage is TRBJ1-5; the tabulated D call, TRBD1, remains unverified against the DNA. TRBV7-5 is a documented pseudogene. This CDR3 has 12 residues.

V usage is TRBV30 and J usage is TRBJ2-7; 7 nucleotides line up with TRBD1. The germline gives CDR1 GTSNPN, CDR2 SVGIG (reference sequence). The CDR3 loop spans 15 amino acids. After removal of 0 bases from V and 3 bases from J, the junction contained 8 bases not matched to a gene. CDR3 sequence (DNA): TGTGCCTGGAGTGTATCGGGACAGCACGTCTACGAGCAGTACTTC. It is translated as CAWSVSGQHVYEQYF.

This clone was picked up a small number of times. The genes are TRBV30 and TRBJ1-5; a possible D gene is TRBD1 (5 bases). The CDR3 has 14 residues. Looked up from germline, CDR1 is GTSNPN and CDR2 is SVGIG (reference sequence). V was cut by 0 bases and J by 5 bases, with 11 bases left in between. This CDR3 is CAWSVLQAYQPQHF. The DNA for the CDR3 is TGTGCCTGGAGTGTACTACAGGCATATCAGCCCCAGCATTTT.

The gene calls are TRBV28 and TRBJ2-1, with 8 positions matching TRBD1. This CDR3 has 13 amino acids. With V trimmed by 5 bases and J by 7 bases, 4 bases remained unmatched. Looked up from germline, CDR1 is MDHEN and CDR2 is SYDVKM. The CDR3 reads CASSQDRENEQFF. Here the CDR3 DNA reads TGTGCCAGCAGTCAGGACAGGGAGAATGAGCAGTTCTTC.

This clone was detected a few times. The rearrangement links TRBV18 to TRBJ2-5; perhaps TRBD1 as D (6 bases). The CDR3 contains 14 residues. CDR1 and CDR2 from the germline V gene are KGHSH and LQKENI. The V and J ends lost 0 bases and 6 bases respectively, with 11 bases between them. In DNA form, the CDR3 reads TGTGCCAGCTCACCACCTCCAGGGGACCAGACCCAGTACTTC. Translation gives CASSPPPGDQTQYF.

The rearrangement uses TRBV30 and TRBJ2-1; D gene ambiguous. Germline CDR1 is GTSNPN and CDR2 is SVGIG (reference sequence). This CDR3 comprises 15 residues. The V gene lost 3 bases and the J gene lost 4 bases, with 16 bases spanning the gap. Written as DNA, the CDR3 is TGTGCCTGGAGCCTTGGGCAGCCCCTTTACAATGAGCAGTTCTTC. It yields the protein CAWSLGQPLYNEQFF.

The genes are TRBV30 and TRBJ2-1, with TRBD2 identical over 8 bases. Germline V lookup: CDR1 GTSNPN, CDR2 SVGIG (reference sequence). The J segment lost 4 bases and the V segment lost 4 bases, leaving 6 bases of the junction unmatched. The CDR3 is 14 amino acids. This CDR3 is CAWTRGVSYNEQFF. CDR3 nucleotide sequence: TGTGCCTGGACGCGGGGGGTCTCTTACAATGAGCAGTTCTTC.

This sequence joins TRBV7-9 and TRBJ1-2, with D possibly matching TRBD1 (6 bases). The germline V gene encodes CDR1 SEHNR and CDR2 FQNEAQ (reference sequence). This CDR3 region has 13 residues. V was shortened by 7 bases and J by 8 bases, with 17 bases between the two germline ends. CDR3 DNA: TGTGCCAGCACCCGGGACACCGACACCGGCTACACCTTC. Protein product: CASTRDTDTGYTF.